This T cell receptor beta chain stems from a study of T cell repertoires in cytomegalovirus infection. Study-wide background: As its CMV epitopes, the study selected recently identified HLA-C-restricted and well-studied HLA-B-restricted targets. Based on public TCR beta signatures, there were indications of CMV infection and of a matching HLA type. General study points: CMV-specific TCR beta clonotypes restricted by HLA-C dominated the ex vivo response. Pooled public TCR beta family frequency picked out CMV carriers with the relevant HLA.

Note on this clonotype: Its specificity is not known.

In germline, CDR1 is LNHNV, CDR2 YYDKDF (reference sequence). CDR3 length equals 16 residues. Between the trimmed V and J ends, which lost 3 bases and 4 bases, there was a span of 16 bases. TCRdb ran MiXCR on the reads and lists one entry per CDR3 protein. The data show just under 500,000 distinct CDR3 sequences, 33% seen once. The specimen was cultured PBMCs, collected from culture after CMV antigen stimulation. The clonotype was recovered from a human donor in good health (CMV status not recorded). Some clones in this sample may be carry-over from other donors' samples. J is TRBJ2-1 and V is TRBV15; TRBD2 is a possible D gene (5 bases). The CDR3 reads CATSSDFGDGYNEQFF. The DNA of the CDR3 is TGTGCCACCAGCAGCGACTTCGGGGATGGGTACAATGAGCAGTTCTTC.